A selection of T cell receptor beta chains follows, all from one sample in a study of T cells in Graves' hyperthyroidism and ophthalmopathy. TCRdb redid the calling of the multiplex PCR reads with MiXCR, one entry per CDR3 protein. In the table there are roughly 800,000 distinct CDR3 sequences, about 38% of which are singletons. Material: blood. Every receptor here comes from a man aged 18 to 35 with Graves' hyperthyroidism. Both conserved end residues are part of each CDR3. A D gene is named only where the DNA matches it firmly. Size is stated for part of the rows, as once, few or many counts, or as a class when the clone is expanded.

d_gene: TRBD1
j_gene: TRBJ2-7
len: 16
v_gene: TRBV7-2
abundance: -
CDR3nt: TGTGCCAGCAGCGTTGACGGGACAGGGGGCTCCTACGAGCAGTACTTC
CDR3aa: CASSVDGTGGSYEQYF

d_gene: -
j_gene: TRBJ2-7
len: 13
v_gene: TRBV20-1
abundance: many
CDR3nt: TGCAGTGCTAGAGGCGGGAACACCTACGAGCAGTACTTC
CDR3aa: CSARGGNTYEQYF

d_gene: TRBD2
j_gene: TRBJ2-5
len: 15
v_gene: TRBV20-1
abundance: -
CDR3nt: TGCAGTGCTAGGGCTAGCGGGAGGGCCCAAGAGACCCAGTACTTC
CDR3aa: CSARASGRAQETQYF

d_gene: TRBD2
j_gene: TRBJ2-2
len: 15
v_gene: TRBV10-3
abundance: many
CDR3nt: TGTGCCATCAGCCGGACTAGCGGGCCCACCGGGGAGCTGTTTTTT
CDR3aa: CAISRTSGPTGELFF

d_gene: TRBD2
j_gene: TRBJ2-7
len: 14
v_gene: TRBV7-2
abundance: -
CDR3nt: TGTGCCAGCAGCCGGCGGGAGGGGACCAACGAGCAGTACTTC
CDR3aa: CASSRREGTNEQYF

d_gene: TRBD1
j_gene: TRBJ2-7
len: 17
v_gene: TRBV10-3
abundance: -
CDR3nt: TGTGCCAGCAGTCCTAGGGGACCAGGACAGGGGCCCTACGAGCAGTACTTC
CDR3aa: CASSPRGPGQGPYEQYF

d_gene: -
j_gene: TRBJ1-4
len: 12
v_gene: TRBV4-2
abundance: few
CDR3nt: TGTGCCAGCCGAGGGGCGGATGAAAAACTGTTTTTT
CDR3aa: CASRGADEKLFF

d_gene: -
j_gene: TRBJ1-3
len: 12
v_gene: TRBV7-9
abundance: many
CDR3nt: TGTGCCAGCAGCCAAGAGGGAAACACCATATATTTT
CDR3aa: CASSQEGNTIYF

d_gene: -
j_gene: TRBJ2-5
len: 11
v_gene: TRBV10-2
abundance: -
CDR3nt: TGCGCCAGCAAATGGCAAGAGACCCAGTACTTC
CDR3aa: CASKWQETQYF

d_gene: -
j_gene: TRBJ2-3
len: 17
v_gene: TRBV7-8
abundance: -
CDR3nt: TGTGCCAGCAGCCACATCGATGGGGGACCTAGCACAGATACGCAGTATTTT
CDR3aa: CASSHIDGGPSTDTQYF

d_gene: -
j_gene: TRBJ1-3
len: 14
v_gene: TRBV9
abundance: many
CDR3nt: TGTGCCAGCAGCGTAGAGGAGCCTGGAAACACCATATATTTT
CDR3aa: CASSVEEPGNTIYF

d_gene: -
j_gene: TRBJ2-5
len: 13
v_gene: TRBV10-3
abundance: -
CDR3nt: TGTGCCATCAGTGTGGGCAGGGATGAGACCCAGTACTTC
CDR3aa: CAISVGRDETQYF

d_gene: -
j_gene: TRBJ2-7
len: 12
v_gene: TRBV7-9
abundance: few
CDR3nt: TGTGCCAGCAGAAAAACTAACAATGAGCAGTACTTC
CDR3aa: CASRKTNNEQYF

d_gene: TRBD1
j_gene: TRBJ1-6
len: 15
v_gene: TRBV19
abundance: many
CDR3nt: TGTGCCAGTAGGTCCGGGGACAGGGGGCTTTCACCCCTCCACTTT
CDR3aa: CASRSGDRGLSPLHF

d_gene: -
j_gene: TRBJ1-2
len: 12
v_gene: TRBV12-3/TRBV12-4
abundance: few
CDR3nt: TGTGCCAGCAGTTTGAAAAGGGGAGGCTACACCTTC
CDR3aa: CASSLKRGGYTF